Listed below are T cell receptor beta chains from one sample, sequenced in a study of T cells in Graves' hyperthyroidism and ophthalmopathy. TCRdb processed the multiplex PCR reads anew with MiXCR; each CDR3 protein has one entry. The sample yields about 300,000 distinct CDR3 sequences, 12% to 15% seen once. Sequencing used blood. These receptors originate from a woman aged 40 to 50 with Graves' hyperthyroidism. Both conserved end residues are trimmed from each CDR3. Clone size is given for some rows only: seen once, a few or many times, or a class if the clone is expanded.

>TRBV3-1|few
ASSHGLAVYNEQF
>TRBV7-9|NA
ASREGEAYEQY
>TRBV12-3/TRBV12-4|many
ASSNPWDTEAF
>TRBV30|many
ACDRAGGYT
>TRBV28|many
ASSFWGNQPQH
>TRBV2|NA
ASSETGIHSPLH
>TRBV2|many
ASSAFGGRELGTDTQY
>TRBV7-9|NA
ASSLAGLPGEF
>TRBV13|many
ASSSPTDENEKLF
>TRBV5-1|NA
ASSLAGPSYEQY
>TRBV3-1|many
ASSQAGVSNYGYT
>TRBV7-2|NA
ASSSRDCGEQF
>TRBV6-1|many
ASIRTGVYNEQF
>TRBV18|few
ASSDRLAGGLYNEQF
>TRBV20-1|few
SARDVAGLAAWAVAEQY
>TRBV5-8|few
ASSRGGRVEITEAF
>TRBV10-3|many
AISDQWNQPQH
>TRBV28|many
ASSHAWGRERRHEQF
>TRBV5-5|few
ASNPRAGVTGELF
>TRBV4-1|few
ASSQAGAGEAF
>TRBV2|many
ASTPGLAGSLDTQY
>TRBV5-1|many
ASSLERAGHTGELF
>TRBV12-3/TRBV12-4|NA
ASSHWDRAGEQF
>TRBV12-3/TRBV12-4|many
ASSFAQGTNQPQH
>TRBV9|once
ASSPAPGEGLGT
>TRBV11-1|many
ASSSSGGDYNEQF
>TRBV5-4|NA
ASRIDRVGGDTQY
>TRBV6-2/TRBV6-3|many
ASLSPGSGYT
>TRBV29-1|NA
SGKWGGSYNEQF
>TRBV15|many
ATSRDRGGRRGYT
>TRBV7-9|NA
ASSFTGFYSGDTIY
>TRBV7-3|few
ASSLLGIPGNEQF
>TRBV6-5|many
ASSYSFLDEQF
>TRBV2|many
ASSKGDSQNSPLH
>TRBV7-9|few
ASSSQTGRNDEQY
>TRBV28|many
ASSSGFPKPQETQY
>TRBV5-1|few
ASSVEDGRQETQY
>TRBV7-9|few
ASSNTQTAGNGYT
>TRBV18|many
ASSPMSPQETQY
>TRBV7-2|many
ASSPGTVRNTEAF
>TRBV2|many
ASTEGRAVGYT
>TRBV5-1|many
ASSSQGGPLNTEAF
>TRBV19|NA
ASSISGTGVGTKAF
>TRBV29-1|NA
SVGTAGYEQY
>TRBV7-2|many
ASSLGRNTEAF
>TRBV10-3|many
AIRTWAANYGYT
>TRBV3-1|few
ASSQDSYFSY
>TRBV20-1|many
SASSSGRGVGDTQY
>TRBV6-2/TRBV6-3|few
ASSYSLLAGMGGQETQY
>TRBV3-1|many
ASSAMGHTEAF
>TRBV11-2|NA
ASSSGQGFGNTIY
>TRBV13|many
ASSSSDGSYEQY
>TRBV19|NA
ASSSHGGQGLGVGNQPQH
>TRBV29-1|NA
SVSPPGNTDTQY
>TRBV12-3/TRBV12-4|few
ASRNQPQH